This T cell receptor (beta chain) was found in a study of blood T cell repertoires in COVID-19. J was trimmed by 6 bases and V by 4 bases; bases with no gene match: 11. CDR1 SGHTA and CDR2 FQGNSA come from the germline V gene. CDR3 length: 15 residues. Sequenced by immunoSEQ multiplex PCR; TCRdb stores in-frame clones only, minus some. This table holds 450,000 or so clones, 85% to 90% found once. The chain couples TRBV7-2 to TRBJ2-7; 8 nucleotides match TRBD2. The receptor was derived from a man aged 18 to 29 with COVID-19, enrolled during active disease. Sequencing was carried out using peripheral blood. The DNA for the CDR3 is TGTGCCAGCAGCTCGAGTTTTAGCGGGAATAGCGAGCAGTACTTC. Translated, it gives CASSSSFSGNSEQYF.